This T cell receptor (beta chain) was identified during a study of cytomegalovirus exposure and HLA in healthy donors. Study-wide findings and caveats: When presence/absence was analysed, sequencing depth was taken to be roughly uniform across donors.

In the PCR, 60 Vbeta and 13 Jbeta primers were used. Sequencing was performed with immunoSEQ multiplex PCR; in TCRdb, only in-frame clones are kept and a portion is missing. The table lists about 130,000 clones, 75% to 85% of them singletons. From germline, CDR1 is SGHAT and CDR2 FQNNGV. Trimming removed 2 bases from V and 5 bases from J, with 9 bases in between. The CDR3 extends over 14 amino acids. Comments on this clone: The antigen is undetermined.

The genes are TRBV11-2 and TRBJ1-4; D call uncertain. Source material: PBMCs. This clonotype was obtained from a woman aged 40 to 55 in good health and CMV-seronegative. The CDR3 coding sequence is TGTGCCAGCAGCTTACGAGGGCTGAATGAAAAACTGTTTTTT. Protein sequence: CASSLRGLNEKLFF.